The next 21 T cell receptor beta chains were all read from a single sample in a study of radiation and T cells in renal cell carcinoma. Treatment of the sample: treatment-naive control, cytoreductive nephrectomy. Libraries were prepared by immunoSEQ multiplex PCR; TCRdb keeps only in-frame clonotypes and omits some of them. The data contain 5,500 to 6,000 clones, approximately 70% of them singletons. The material was tumor tissue, obtained from a patient whose treatment was nephrectomy without radiotherapy. These receptor sequences come from a human donor with renal cell carcinoma.

This chain joins TRBV4-1 and TRBJ2-1; D is possibly TRBD2 (6 bases). Germline V gene data show CDR1 as MGHRA and CDR2 as YSYEKL. Trimming shortened V by 2 bases and J by 9 bases, and 14 bases separated the two germline ends. CDR3 length equals 14 residues. CDR3 nucleotide sequence: TGCGCCAGCAGCCAATTAGAGGGGAGGTTTGAGCAGTTCTTC. It yields the protein CASSQLEGRFEQFF.

The V gene is TRBV15, the J gene TRBJ1-4; D ambiguous. Trimming took 0 bases from V and 8 from J, leaving 19 bases between them. This CDR3 comprises 17 residues. Looked up from germline, CDR1 is LNHNV and CDR2 is YYDKDF (reference sequence). The CDR3, as DNA: TGTGCCACCAGCAGAGATCAAGTTTTTTACGAGCGCGAAAAACTGTTTTTT. Amino acids: CATSRDQVFYEREKLFF.

The chain links TRBV11-2 to TRBJ1-6; D uncertain. This CDR3 spans 13 amino acids. Germline CDR1 reads SGHAT; CDR2 reads FQNNGV. V was pared by 3 bases and J by 9 bases, with 9 bases between. CDR3 in amino acids: CASSFSEGSPLHF. The CDR3 nucleotides are TGTGCCAGCAGCTTTTCTGAGGGTTCACCCCTCCACTTT.

V usage is TRBV28 and J usage is TRBJ2-6; D is undetermined. V shed 3 bases and J shed 2 bases, with 8 bases lying between them. The CDR3 runs 15 residues. Germline assignment: CDR1 MDHEN and CDR2 SYDVKM. CDR3 in DNA: TGTGCCAGCAGTTTCGCCGTAGCTGGGGCCAACGTCCTGACTTTC. Its translation is CASSFAVAGANVLTF. The entire variable domain, with the rest obtained from reference TRBV28 and TRBJ2-6, is as follows: DVKVTQSSRYLVKRTGEKVFLECVQDMDHENMFWYRQDPGLGLRLIYFSYDVKMKEKGDIPEGYSVSREKKERFSLILESASTNQTSMYLCASSFAVAGANVLTFGAGSRLTVL.

The rearrangement joins TRBV18 to TRBJ1-1; no clear D gene. Trimming removed 3 bases at V and 6 bases at J, with 14 bases between. The CDR3 totals 14 residues. In germline, CDR1 is KGHSH, CDR2 LQKENI. The CDR3 region has the DNA TGTGCCAGCTCACCGGAATGGCGTCCGCCTGAAGCTTTCTTT. This translates into CASSPEWRPPEAFF.

The rearrangement links TRBV18 to TRBJ2-7; 7 nucleotides align to TRBD1. Looked up from germline, CDR1 is KGHSH and CDR2 is LQKENI. The CDR3 loop spans 16 amino acids. Trimming cost V 3 bases and J 1 base; bases outside gene matches: 9. The CDR3, as DNA: TGTGCCAGCTCACCGTCGGCCGGGACAGTGTCCTACGAGCAGTACTTC. Translation gives CASSPSAGTVSYEQYF.

This clone was detected a few times. The gene calls are TRBV12-5 and TRBJ1-1; no clear D gene. Germline V gene data show CDR1 as LGHNT and CDR2 as FRNRAP. The CDR3 has 12 residues. Trimming took 5 bases from V and 4 from J, leaving 8 bases between them. The CDR3 here is CASGRESTEAFF. The CDR3 nucleotides are TGTGCTAGTGGTCGGGAGAGCACTGAAGCTTTCTTT.

The chain links TRBV28 to TRBJ2-3; 8 bases align to TRBD2. V trimming: 3 bases; J trimming: 0 bases; junction bases outside the gene matches: 11. Germline CDR1 is MDHEN and CDR2 is SYDVKM. The CDR3 totals 18 residues. The CDR3 DNA is TGTGCCAGCAGTTTTAGGGTCCCGCGGGAGGCTAGCACAGATACGCAGTATTTT. Translation gives CASSFRVPREASTDTQYF.

The J gene is TRBJ1-2, the V gene TRBV5-6, with TRBD1 as a possible D gene (5 bases). The CDR3 has 16 residues. With 4 bases removed from V and 6 bases from J, the gap between germline ends came to 22 bases. Germline CDR1 and CDR2: SGHDT and YYEEEE. DNA of the CDR3: TGTGCCAGCAGCCTCCCCCAGGGCGGGTCCGTGCATGGCTACACCTTC. The encoded protein is CASSLPQGGSVHGYTF.

A single count supports this clone. This chain uses TRBV5-1 with TRBJ2-3; 7 nucleotides align to TRBD1. This CDR3 is built from 15 residues. Germline lookup yields CDR1 SGHRS and CDR2 YFSETQ. Germline trimming cut 3 bases from V and 3 bases from J; bases unmatched to any gene: 7. The CDR3 sequence: CASSSWDSLTDTQYF. The CDR3 DNA reads as TGCGCCAGCAGCTCTTGGGACAGTCTTACAGATACGCAGTATTTT.

The rearrangement links TRBV30 to TRBJ2-1, with unresolved D. V gave up 4 bases and J gave up 5 bases, with 12 bases separating them. Germline CDR1 reads GTSNPN; CDR2 reads SVGIG (reference sequence). The CDR3 runs to 13 residues. The CDR3 protein is CAWTVSRNNEQFF. The DNA of the CDR3 is TGTGCCTGGACTGTCTCGAGGAACAATGAGCAGTTCTTC.

The chain links TRBV5-8 to TRBJ2-7; no definite D call. The CDR3 has 11 amino acids. Germline V gene data show CDR1 as SGHTS and CDR2 as YDEGEE. Trimming shortened V by 5 bases and J by 5 bases, and 8 bases separated the two germline ends. The CDR3 DNA follows: TGTGCCAGCAGTCGGTTCGACGAGCAGTACTTC. Amino acids: CASSRFDEQYF. Filled out from reference TRBV5-8 and TRBJ2-7, the complete variable domain reads EAGVTQSPTHLIKTRGQQATLRCSPISGHTSVYWYQQALGLGLQFLLWYDEGEERNRGNFPPRFSGRQFPNYSSELNVNALELEDSALYLCASSRFDEQYFGPGTRLTVT.

Comments on this clone: Other DNA sequences in the same sample also yield this CDR3. The chain is built from TRBV4-3 and TRBJ1-1, with 7 nucleotides matching TRBD1. CDR3 length: 14 amino acids. Germline trimming cut 4 bases from V and 6 bases from J; bases unmatched to any gene: 8. Germline loops: CDR1 LGHNA, CDR2 YSLEER. CDR3 sequence: CASSRQGGKSEAFF. CDR3 nucleotides: TGCGCCAGCAGCCGACAGGGTGGTAAGTCTGAAGCTTTCTTT.

This chain uses TRBV6-1 with TRBJ2-2; D is possibly TRBD2 (7 bases). V was trimmed by 7 bases and J by 5 bases, leaving 17 bases between them. The germline CDR1 and CDR2 sequences are MNHNS and SASEGT. CDR3 size: 15 residues. CDR3 amino acids: CASILGGGATGELFF. CDR3 in DNA: TGTGCCAGCATTCTTGGTGGGGGGGCAACCGGGGAGCTGTTTTTT.

This clone counts as large. This chain links TRBV6-5 with TRBJ1-2, with 10 bases matching TRBD1. Germline assignment: CDR1 MNHEY and CDR2 SVGAGI. V lost 4 bases, J lost 7 bases, and 12 bases stayed unmatched. The CDR3 is made up of 16 amino acids. The CDR3 protein is CASSSDGGQGRSGYTF. The CDR3 DNA follows: TGTGCCAGCAGTTCCGACGGGGGACAGGGGAGGTCTGGCTACACCTTC.

There are a few counts of this clone. V gene TRBV28 combines with J gene TRBJ2-6; no clear D gene. The CDR3 is made up of 13 amino acids. Germline lookup yields CDR1 MDHEN and CDR2 SYDVKM. The germline V and J ends were trimmed by 4 bases and 13 bases, with 14 bases remaining between them. CDR3 sequence reads: CASSSQTAGVLTF. The CDR3 nucleotides read TGTGCCAGCAGTTCCCAAACCGCCGGGGTCCTGACTTTC.

This clone was seen once. The rearrangement uses TRBV6-1 and TRBJ1-1; 10 bases fit TRBD1. This CDR3 has 15 amino acids. Germline-derived CDR1 and CDR2 are MNHNS and SASEGT. V trimming: 9 bases; J trimming: 5 bases; junction bases outside the gene matches: 12. CDR3 loop: CASRQGAFAHTEAFF. The CDR3 nucleotides are TGTGCCAGTCGACAGGGGGCCTTTGCGCATACTGAAGCTTTCTTT.

The genes are TRBV28 and TRBJ2-1; 11 bases agree with TRBD2. The CDR3 totals 18 residues. Germline CDR1 and CDR2: MDHEN and SYDVKM. Germline trimming cut 6 bases from V and 1 base from J; bases unmatched to any gene: 11. Written as DNA, the CDR3 is TGTGCCAGCAGCTACCTTAGCGGGAGGGCCGGGTCCTACAATGAGCAGTTCTTC. Protein product: CASSYLSGRAGSYNEQFF.

The chain combines TRBV2 with TRBJ2-3, with a tentative D call TRBD2 (5 bases). The germline V gene encodes CDR1 SNHLY and CDR2 FYNNEI. The CDR3 totals 15 residues. The ends were cut back, 7 bases at V and 0 bases at J, with 14 bases in the middle. The CDR3 spells CASTQSGTSTDTQYF. The CDR3 bases are TGTGCCAGCACCCAAAGCGGAACTAGCACAGATACGCAGTATTTT.

This clone was observed a few times. The V gene is TRBV20-1, the J gene TRBJ2-3; D uncertain. This CDR3 region has 11 residues. Per germline, CDR1 DFQATT and CDR2 SNEGSKA (reference sequence). The germline V and J ends were trimmed by 3 bases and 5 bases, with 6 bases remaining between them. CDR3 protein: CSARMGDTQYF. CDR3 nucleotide sequence: TGCAGTGCTAGGATGGGAGATACGCAGTATTTT.

The chain uses TRBV28 and TRBJ2-1, with TRBD2 identical over 9 bases. CDR1 MDHEN and CDR2 SYDVKM come from the germline V gene. Trimming took 5 bases from V and 4 from J; bases not matched to a gene: 12. The CDR3 has 17 amino acids. CDR3 loop: CASSLTLGREGYNEQFF. The CDR3 nucleotides read TGTGCCAGCAGTCTTACTTTGGGGCGGGAGGGTTACAATGAGCAGTTCTTC. The full variable domain, in which reference TRBV28 and TRBJ2-1 provide the parts outside the CDR3, is DVKVTQSSRYLVKRTGEKVFLECVQDMDHENMFWYRQDPGLGLRLIYFSYDVKMKEKGDIPEGYSVSREKKERFSLILESASTNQTSMYLCASSLTLGREGYNEQFFGPGTRLTVL.